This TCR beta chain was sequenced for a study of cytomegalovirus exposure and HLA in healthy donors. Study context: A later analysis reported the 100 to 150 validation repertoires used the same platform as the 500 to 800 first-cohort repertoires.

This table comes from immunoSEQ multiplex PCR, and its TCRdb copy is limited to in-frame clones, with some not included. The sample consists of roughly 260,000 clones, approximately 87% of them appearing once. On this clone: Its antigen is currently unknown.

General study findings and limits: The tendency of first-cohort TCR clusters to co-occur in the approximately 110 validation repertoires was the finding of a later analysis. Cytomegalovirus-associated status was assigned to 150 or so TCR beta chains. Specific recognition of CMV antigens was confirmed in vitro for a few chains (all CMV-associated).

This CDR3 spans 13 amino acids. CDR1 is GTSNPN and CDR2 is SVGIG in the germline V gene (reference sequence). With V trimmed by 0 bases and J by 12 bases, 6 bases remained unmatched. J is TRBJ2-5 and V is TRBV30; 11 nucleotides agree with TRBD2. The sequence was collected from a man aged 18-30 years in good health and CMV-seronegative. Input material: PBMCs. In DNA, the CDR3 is TGTGCCTGGAGTGTCGGGACTAGCGGCACGGAGTACTTC. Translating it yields CAWSVGTSGTEYF.